This TCR beta chain was observed in a study of immune evolution from preneoplasia to lung adenocarcinoma (dated by TCRdb to 2020 to 2023). Context from the whole study: HLA loss of heterozygosity was observed in roughly 6.8%, 16% and 36% of AIS, MIA and ADC lesions, respectively, and was not observed in any AAH lesions. The sample size depended on which specimens were available, not on a prior power calculation. Whole exome sequencing and methylation data from the same cohort of nodules were integrated with the immune data. According to the study, around 110 samples went through TCR sequencing. Resected precursor lesions (AAH, AIS, MIA) and invasive adenocarcinomas were compared against paired morphologically normal lung tissue. The study profiled immune contexture across lung adenocarcinoma precursors and invasive adenocarcinoma using immune gene expression, TCR sequencing and multiplex immunofluorescence. POLYSOLVER was used to infer Class I HLA alleles from exome data, while LOHHLA was used to detect allele-specific HLA loss. A total of about 51 patients contributed TCR sequencing data. The overall cohort comprised 55 or so patients with pulmonary nodules who underwent surgical resection.

Using the immunoSEQ hsTCRbeta Kit, TCR beta CDR3 regions were sequenced from DNA. The source study handled its data this way. The ImmunoSEQ Analyzer was used to analyse the TCR sequencing data. T cell clonality was calculated on productive rearrangements as 1 minus Pielou's evenness. To measure T cell diversity, the inverse Simpson index was applied to productive templates. T cell density was defined as TCR beta template counts normalized to usable DNA, with usable DNA estimated by amplification and sequencing of housekeeping genes. Two-sided Kruskal-Wallis tests were used to compare TCR metrics across histologic stages. What TCRdb holds here is the immuneACCESS table cut down to in-frame rearrangements. Part of the clones is not present; checked against another copy, under half of the missing clones reflect an unresolved V gene, and the others are unexplained. V, J and clone size derive from that table, while D and trimming were established from the DNA sequence. For this sample the table gives more than 15,000 clones, of which approximately 86% were detected only once. Around 2.6% of the sample rests with the top ten.

Overall study outcomes, separate from this receptor: Normal lung had the highest top T cell clone frequencies, and these frequencies appeared to fall progressively from AAH through AIS, MIA and invasive adenocarcinoma. Findings were based on association rather than direct causation; larger cohorts with long-term follow-up and longitudinal biopsies were deemed needed. Clonality was highest in normal lung, while later-stage lesions appeared to have lower clonality but higher T cell density and diversity. Because all patients came from Japan and China, whether the findings apply to Western populations was uncertain. T cell clonality was highest in KRAS-mutant nodules compared with EGFR-mutant or double wild-type lesions.

In the case of this clone: The antigen it binds to is not known. Per-nucleotide qualities are absent, and no much larger clonotype sits a single base away.

Patients underwent resection in Japan or China between about 2014 and 2017. Two lung cancer pathologists independently reviewed H&E slides to confirm the histologic diagnosis of every case. Premalignant or tumor cells were enriched for nucleic acid extraction by macro-dissection performed after pathologic assessment. FFPE tissue was used for DNA isolation with the AllPrep DNA/RNA FFPE Kit. Reading from cysteine to phenylalanine, the CDR3 counts 15 amino acids. Only the CDR3 portion is preserved as DNA: 45 bases, with reading frame beginning at the first base. From V the trimming removes 4 bases and from J it removes 5 bases, while the gene matches leave 6 bases of the junction unaccounted for. Via the germline V gene, CDR1 is SGHDT and CDR2 YYEEEE.

Specimen: FFPE invasive lung adenocarcinoma tissue. The cell subset or site label here, explained by the study, means: frankly invasive lung adenocarcinoma (ADC). The TCR originated in a person aged 70 to 80 with invasive lung adenocarcinoma. The chain is assembled from TRBV5-6 and TRBJ2-7; 13 bases in the junction line up with TRBD2. CDR3 protein: CASSELGLAGNEQYF. The base sequence is TGTGCCAGCAGCGAACTGGGACTAGCGGGAAACGAGCAGTACTTC.